A selection of T cell receptor beta chains follows, all from one sample in a study of cytomegalovirus exposure and HLA in healthy donors. Some clones are missing from TCRdb's copy, which holds only in-frame ones; the method was immunoSEQ multiplex PCR. The sample has 150,000 to 200,000 clones, approximately 87% seen once; the top ten hold 1.4%. Material for sequencing was PBMCs. Every receptor here comes from a woman aged 30 to 39 in good health and CMV-seronegative. Both conserved end residues are part of each CDR3. A D gene is named only where the DNA matches it firmly. Rows may omit the clone size; those that give it use once, few, many or a size class.

j_call | d_call | v_call | clone_size | cdr3_nt | cdr3_aa
TRBJ1-4 | NA | TRBV4-1 | NA | TGCGCCAGCAGCTACCGACAGCGAGCAACTAATGAAAAACTGTTTTTT | CASSYRQRATNEKLFF
TRBJ1-1 | NA | TRBV4-1 | NA | TGCGCCAGCAGCCAAGTCGGGGGGCTCATGAACACTGAAGCTTTCTTT | CASSQVGGLMNTEAFF
TRBJ2-1 | NA | TRBV7-8 | NA | TGTGCCAGCAGCTTAGGTCCCCGGAATGGGCTCTACAATGAGCAGTTCTTC | CASSLGPRNGLYNEQFF
TRBJ2-7 | NA | TRBV9 | NA | TGTGCCAGCAGCGTATCAGTGGGGGGGGGCCGCCACGAGCAGTACTTC | CASSVSVGGGRHEQYF
TRBJ1-2 | NA | TRBV7-9 | NA | TGTGCCAGCAACCCGGACAGTCTCCCTTATGGCTACACCTTC | CASNPDSLPYGYTF
TRBJ2-1 | NA | TRBV9 | NA | TGTGCCAGCAGCGTAGACATCTTAACCAATGAGCAGTTCTTC | CASSVDILTNEQFF
TRBJ1-2 | NA | TRBV19 | NA | TGTGCCAGTAGTGTACCCGGGGGAGGCTACACCTTC | CASSVPGGGYTF
TRBJ1-2 | NA | TRBV5-6 | NA | TGTGCCAGCAGCTTAGGGTCCGGGGGTACGACAGCTAACCAACAAATCTTC | CASSLGSGGTTANQQIF
TRBJ1-1 | TRBD1 | TRBV4-2 | NA | TGTGCCAGCAGCCAAGGACAGGGGCCCACTGAAGCTTTCTTT | CASSQGQGPTEAFF
TRBJ1-4 | NA | TRBV29-1 | NA | TGCAGCGTTGAACAGGGGTACGGACTGTTTTTT | CSVEQGYGLFF
TRBJ2-2 | NA | TRBV29-1 | NA | TGCAGCGTCGACAACCGTCGGGGGTTATTCGTGGGAGAGCTGTTTTTT | CSVDNRRGLFVGELFF
TRBJ1-4 | TRBD1 | TRBV5-5 | NA | TGTGCCAGCATCCCGGGGGCAGGGGGAGAAAAACTGTTTTTT | CASIPGAGGEKLFF
TRBJ1-3 | NA | TRBV6-1 | NA | TGTGCCAGCAGTGAATTCGGAGCTTTCTCTGGAAACACCATATATTTT | CASSEFGAFSGNTIYF
TRBJ1-1 | TRBD1 | TRBV19 | NA | TGTGCCAGTAGTATGGGGACAGTAATGAACACTGAAGCTTTCTTT | CASSMGTVMNTEAFF
TRBJ2-2 | TRBD2 | TRBV9 | NA | TGTGCCAGCAGCGCAGGACTAGCGGGGGTCAACACCGGGGAGCTGTTTTTT | CASSAGLAGVNTGELFF
TRBJ1-2 | TRBD1 | TRBV5-1 | NA | TGCGCCAGCAGCGCCGACAGGGGGCAGGGAAGTGGCTACACCTTC | CASSADRGQGSGYTF
TRBJ2-7 | TRBD2 | TRBV11-2 | once | TGTGCCAGCAGCTCAGGACTAGCGGGGGAGCAGTACTTC | CASSSGLAGEQYF
TRBJ2-3 | TRBD2 | TRBV5-4 | NA | TGTGCCAGCAGCCGAAAAAGGACTAGCGGGGGCGAAAAGGCCACAGATACGCAGTATTTT | CASSRKRTSGGEKATDTQYF
TRBJ2-2 | TRBD1 | TRBV7-9 | NA | TGTGCCAGCAGCTGGTGGACAGGGGACTCCGGGGAGCTGTTTTTT | CASSWWTGDSGELFF
TRBJ2-1 | NA | TRBV21-1 | NA | TGTGCCAGCAGCAGTTTCCAGGGGGCTAGCTACAATGAGCAGTTCTTC | CASSSFQGASYNEQFF
TRBJ1-5 | TRBD1 | TRBV19 | few | TGTGCCAGTAGTATCACCCGACAGGGCGAGGGTCAGCCCCAGCATTTT | CASSITRQGEGQPQHF
TRBJ2-7 | NA | TRBV5-1 | NA | TGCGCCAGCAGCTTGGTCGGAGAGCAACAGTACTTC | CASSLVGEQQYF
TRBJ2-2 | NA | TRBV9 | once | TGTGCCAGCAGCGCCCACAGGGACACCGGGGAGCTGTTTTTT | CASSAHRDTGELFF
TRBJ2-1 | TRBD1 | TRBV14 | NA | TGTGCCAGCAGCCACAGACCGAGACAGGGGGCTGTAGAGCAGTTCTTC | CASSHRPRQGAVEQFF
TRBJ2-7 | TRBD2 | TRBV19 | once | TGTGCCAGTAGTCTGGGCCCCCCGGGGGGCTACGAGCAGTACTTC | CASSLGPPGGYEQYF